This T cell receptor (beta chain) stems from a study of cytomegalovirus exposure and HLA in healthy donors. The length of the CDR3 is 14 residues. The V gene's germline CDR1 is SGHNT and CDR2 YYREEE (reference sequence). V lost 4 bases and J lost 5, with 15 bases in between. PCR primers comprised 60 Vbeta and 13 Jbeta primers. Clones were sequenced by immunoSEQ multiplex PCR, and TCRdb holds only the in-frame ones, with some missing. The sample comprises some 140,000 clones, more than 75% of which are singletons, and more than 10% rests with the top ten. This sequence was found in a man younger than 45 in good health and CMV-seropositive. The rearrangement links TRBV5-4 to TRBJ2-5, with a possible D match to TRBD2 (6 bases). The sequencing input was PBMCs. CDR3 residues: CASSTGSKRETQYF. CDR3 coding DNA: TGTGCCAGCAGCACCGGGAGTAAGAGGGAGACCCAGTACTTC.